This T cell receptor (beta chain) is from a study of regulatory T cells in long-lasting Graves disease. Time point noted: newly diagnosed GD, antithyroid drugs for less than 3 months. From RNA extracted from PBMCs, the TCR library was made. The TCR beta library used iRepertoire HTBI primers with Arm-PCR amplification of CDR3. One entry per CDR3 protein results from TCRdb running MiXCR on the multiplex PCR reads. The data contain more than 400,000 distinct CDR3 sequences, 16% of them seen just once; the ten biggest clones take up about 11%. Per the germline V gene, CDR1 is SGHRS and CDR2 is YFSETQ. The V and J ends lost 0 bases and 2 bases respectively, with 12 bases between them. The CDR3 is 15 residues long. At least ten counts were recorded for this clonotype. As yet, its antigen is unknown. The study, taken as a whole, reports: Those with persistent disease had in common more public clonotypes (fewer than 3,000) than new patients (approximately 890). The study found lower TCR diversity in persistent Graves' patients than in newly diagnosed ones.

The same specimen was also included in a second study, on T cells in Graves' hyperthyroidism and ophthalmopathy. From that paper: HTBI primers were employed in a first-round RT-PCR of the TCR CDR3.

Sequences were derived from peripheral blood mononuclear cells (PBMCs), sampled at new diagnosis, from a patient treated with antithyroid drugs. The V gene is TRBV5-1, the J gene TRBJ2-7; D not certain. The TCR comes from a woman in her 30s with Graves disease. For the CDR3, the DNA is TGCGCCAGCAGCTTGGGGGCCGCATCTACCTACGAGCAGTACTTC. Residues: CASSLGAASTYEQYF.